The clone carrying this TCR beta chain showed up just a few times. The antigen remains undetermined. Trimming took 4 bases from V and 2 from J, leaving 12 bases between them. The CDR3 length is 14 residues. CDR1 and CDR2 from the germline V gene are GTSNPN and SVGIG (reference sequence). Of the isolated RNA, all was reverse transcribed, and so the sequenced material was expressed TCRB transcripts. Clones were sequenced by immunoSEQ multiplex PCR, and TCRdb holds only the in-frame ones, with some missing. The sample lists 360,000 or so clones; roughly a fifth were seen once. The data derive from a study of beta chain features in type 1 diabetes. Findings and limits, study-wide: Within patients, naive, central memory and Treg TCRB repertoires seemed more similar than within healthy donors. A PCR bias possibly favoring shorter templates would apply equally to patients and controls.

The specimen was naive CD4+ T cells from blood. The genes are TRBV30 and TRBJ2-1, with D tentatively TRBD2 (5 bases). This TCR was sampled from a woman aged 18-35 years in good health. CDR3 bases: TGTGCCTGGACCGGCGGGCGACCCTACAATGAGCAGTTCTTC. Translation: CAWTGGRPYNEQFF.